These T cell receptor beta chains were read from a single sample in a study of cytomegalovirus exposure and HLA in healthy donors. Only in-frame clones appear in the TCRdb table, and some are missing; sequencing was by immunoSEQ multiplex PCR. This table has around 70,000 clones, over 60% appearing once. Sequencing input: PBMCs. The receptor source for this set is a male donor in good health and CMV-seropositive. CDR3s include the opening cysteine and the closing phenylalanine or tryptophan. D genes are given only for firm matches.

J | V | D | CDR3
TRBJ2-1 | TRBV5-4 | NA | CASSSWGDPIYEQFF
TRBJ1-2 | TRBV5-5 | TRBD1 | CASSPWDSSNYGYTF
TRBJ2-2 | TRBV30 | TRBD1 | CAWSDDVEGAGTGELFF
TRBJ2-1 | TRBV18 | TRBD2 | CASSPGTSGGYEQFF
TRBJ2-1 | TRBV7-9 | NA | CASSSGNEQFF
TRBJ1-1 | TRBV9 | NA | CASSAHYDSEAFF
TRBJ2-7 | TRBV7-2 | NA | CASSLARGSGEQYF
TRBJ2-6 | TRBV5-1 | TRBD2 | CASSSLAGNSGANVLTF
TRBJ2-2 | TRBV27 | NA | CASSLGGPGELFF
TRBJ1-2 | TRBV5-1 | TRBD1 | CASSLGTGAYGYTF
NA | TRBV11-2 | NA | CASSLGAGPTYEQYF
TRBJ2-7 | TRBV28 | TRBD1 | CASTPGQVSSYEQYF
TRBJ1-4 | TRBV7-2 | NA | CASSLKTGLKLFF
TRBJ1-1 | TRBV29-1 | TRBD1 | CSVEIRGRGTEAFF
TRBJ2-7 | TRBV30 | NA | CAWSAETAYEQYF
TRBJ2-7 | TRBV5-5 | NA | CASSLRATYEQYF
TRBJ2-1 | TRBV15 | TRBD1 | CATSRGGTGGLEQFF
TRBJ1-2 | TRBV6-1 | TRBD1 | CASSLDRGKPNGYTF
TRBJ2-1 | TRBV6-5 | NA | CASRNGGNEQFF
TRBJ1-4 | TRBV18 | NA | CASSSGYQSGRMATNEKLFF
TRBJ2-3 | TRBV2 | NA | CASSEPVRSTDTQYF